This T cell receptor (beta chain) stems from a study of T cells in Graves' hyperthyroidism and ophthalmopathy. Researchers took RNA transcripts and amplified the TCR beta CDR3 regions from them. HTBI primers were employed in a first-round RT-PCR of the TCR CDR3. TCRdb independently ran MiXCR on the multiplex PCR reads; one entry per CDR3 protein. The repertoire includes around 690,000 distinct CDR3 sequences, around 20% of them detected once, and under 35% sits in the top ten. The CDR3 is 13 amino acids. The germline CDR1 and CDR2 sequences are MGHRA and YSYEKL. V was shortened by 0 bases and J by 0 bases, with 1 base between the two germline ends. Orbital computed tomography, thyroid ultrasound, serum thyroxine and TRAb, and clinical symptoms together informed the diagnoses. PBMCs were sourced from roughly 9.3 ml fresh peripheral blood. A note on this clonotype: Antigen specificity is unknown.

Study-wide results and limits: In the analysis, a 13 V-J model separated ophthalmopathy from stable hyperthyroidism. Also found in blood were most expanded thyroid clonotypes above 0.001.

The sequenced sample consisted of blood. The chain joins TRBV4-1 to TRBJ2-3; no reliable D call. The TCR was taken from a man younger than 40 with Graves' ophthalmopathy. The CDR3 DNA reads TGCGCCAGCAGCCAAGAGAGCACAGATACGCAGTATTTT. Amino acid sequence: CASSQESTDTQYF.